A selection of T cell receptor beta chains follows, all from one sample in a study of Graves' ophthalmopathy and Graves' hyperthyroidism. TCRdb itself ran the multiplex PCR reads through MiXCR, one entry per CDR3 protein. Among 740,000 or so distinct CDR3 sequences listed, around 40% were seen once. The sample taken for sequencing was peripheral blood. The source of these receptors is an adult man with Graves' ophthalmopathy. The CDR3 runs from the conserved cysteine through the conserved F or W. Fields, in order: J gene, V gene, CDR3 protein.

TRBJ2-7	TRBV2	CASRDTMPVYEQYF
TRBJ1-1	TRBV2	CASSETRGTEAFF
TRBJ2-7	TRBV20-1	CSASPGLAYEQYF
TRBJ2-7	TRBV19	CASSRIGTYEQYF
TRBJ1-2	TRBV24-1	CATSDRRRGYTF
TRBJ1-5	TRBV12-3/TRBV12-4	CASSPMNSNQPQHF
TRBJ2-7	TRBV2	CASSDPGQGYEQYF
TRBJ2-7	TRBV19	CASSSRDGDEQYF
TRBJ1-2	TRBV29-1	CSARLAGSYGYTF
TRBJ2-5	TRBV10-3	CAISTGLAGGYETQYF
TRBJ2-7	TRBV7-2	CASSLSGGRGTYEQYF
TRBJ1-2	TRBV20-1	CSATEISVAIGYTF
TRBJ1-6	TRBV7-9	CASSLGGDSSLSPLHF
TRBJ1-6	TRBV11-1	CASSDDRVDNSPLHF
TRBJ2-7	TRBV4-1	CASSRLSSGSGEQYF
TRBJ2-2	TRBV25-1	CASKGYTGELFF
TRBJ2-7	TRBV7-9	CASSLHNPYEQYF
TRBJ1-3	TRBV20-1	CSASIQGLSGSTIYF
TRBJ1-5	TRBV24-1	CATSPLGGQGGQPQHF
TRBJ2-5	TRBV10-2	CASSSGGLETQYF
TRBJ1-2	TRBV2	CASSVGRGHGYTF